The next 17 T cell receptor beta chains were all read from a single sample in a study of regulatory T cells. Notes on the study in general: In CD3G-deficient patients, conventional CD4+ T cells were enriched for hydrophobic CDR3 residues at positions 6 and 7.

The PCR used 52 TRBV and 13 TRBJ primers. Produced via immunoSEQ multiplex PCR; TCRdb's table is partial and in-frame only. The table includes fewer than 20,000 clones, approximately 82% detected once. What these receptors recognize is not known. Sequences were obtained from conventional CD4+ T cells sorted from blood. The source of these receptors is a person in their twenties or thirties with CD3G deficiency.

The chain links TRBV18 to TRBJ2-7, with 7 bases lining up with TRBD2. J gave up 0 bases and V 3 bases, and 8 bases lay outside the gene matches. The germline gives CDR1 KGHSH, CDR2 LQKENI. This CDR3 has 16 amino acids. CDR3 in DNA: TGTGCCAGCTCACCCTCCCCGGCTAGCGGCTCCTACGAGCAGTACTTC. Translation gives CASSPSPASGSYEQYF.

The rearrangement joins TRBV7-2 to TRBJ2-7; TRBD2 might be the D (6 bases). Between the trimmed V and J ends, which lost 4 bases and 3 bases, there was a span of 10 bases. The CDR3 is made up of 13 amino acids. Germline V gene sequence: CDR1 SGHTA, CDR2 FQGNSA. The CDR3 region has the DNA TGTGCCAGCAGCTCCCACGGGGGCTACGAGCAGTACTTC. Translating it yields CASSSHGGYEQYF.

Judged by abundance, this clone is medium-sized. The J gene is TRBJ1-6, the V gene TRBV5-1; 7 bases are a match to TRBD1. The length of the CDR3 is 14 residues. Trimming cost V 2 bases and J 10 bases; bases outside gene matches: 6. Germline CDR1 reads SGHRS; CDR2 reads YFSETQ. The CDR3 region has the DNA TGCGCCAGCAGCTTAGGGGACAGTAAATCACCCCTCCACTTT. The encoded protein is CASSLGDSKSPLHF.

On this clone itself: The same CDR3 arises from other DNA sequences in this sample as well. The CDR3 nucleotides are TGTGCCAGCAGCTTAGATGGGACTAGCGGACGCACAGATACGCAGTATTTT. Amino acid sequence: CASSLDGTSGRTDTQYF. V usage is TRBV7-9 and J usage is TRBJ2-3, with 11 bases matching TRBD2. Germline CDR1 is SEHNR and CDR2 is FQNEAQ (reference sequence). There are 17 residues in the CDR3. J lost 1 base, V lost 1 base, and 4 bases had no gene match.

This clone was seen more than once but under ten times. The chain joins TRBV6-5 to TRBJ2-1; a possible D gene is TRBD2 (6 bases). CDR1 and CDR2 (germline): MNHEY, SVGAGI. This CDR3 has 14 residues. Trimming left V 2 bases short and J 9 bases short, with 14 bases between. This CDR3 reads CASSYVGRGGEQFF. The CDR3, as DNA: TGTGCCAGCAGTTACGTCGGGCGGGGTGGTGAGCAGTTCTTC.

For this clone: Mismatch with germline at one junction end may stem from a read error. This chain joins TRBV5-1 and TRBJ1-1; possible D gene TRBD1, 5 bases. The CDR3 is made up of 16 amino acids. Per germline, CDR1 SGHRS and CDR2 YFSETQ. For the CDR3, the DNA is TGCGCCAGCAGTTTGGGGCAGGGAAAAAGGAACACTGAAGCTTTCTTT. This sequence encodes CASSLGQGKRNTEAFF.

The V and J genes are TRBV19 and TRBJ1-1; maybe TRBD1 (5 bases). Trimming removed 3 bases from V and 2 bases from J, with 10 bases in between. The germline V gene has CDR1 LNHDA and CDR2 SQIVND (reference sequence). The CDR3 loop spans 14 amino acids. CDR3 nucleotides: TGTGCCAGTAGTATCCAGGGTGGCAACACTGAAGCTTTCTTT. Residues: CASSIQGGNTEAFF.

The chain's CDR3 is CASSRDSFDEQFF. The CDR3 DNA reads TGCGCCAGCAGCCGGGACAGCTTCGATGAGCAGTTCTTC. The chain combines TRBV5-1 with TRBJ2-1, with 7 bases matching TRBD1. This CDR3 spans 13 amino acids. Trimming cost V 4 bases and J 8 bases; bases outside gene matches: 6. The germline gives CDR1 SGHRS, CDR2 YFSETQ.

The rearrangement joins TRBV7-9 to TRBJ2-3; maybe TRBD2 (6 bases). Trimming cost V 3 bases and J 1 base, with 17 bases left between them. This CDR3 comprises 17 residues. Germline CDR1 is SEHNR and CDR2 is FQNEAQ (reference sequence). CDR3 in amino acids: CASSFGQGLPGTDTQYF. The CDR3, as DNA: TGTGCCAGCAGCTTCGGTCAGGGACTCCCTGGCACAGATACGCAGTATTTT. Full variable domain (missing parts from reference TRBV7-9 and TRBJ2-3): DTGVSQNPRHKITKRGQNVTFRCDPISEHNRLYWYRQTLGQGPEFLTYFQNEAQLEKSRLLSDRFSAERPKGSFSTLEIQRTEQGDSAMYLCASSFGQGLPGTDTQYFGPGTRLTVL.

In nucleotides, the CDR3 is TGTGCCAGCACCGTAGGGGACAGGGGACGCGGCTACACCTTC. This sequence encodes CASTVGDRGRGYTF. The V and J genes are TRBV6-1 and TRBJ1-2, with TRBD1 identical over 10 bases. Trimming removed 7 bases from V and 8 bases from J; junction bases left unmatched: 10. Germline CDR1 MNHNS, CDR2 SASEGT. The length of the CDR3 is 14 residues.

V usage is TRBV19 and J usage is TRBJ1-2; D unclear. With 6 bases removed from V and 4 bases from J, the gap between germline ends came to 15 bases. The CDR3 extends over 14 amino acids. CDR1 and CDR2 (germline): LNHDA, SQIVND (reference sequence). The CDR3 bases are TGTGCCAGTAGCCCGGCGGCTTCGGGCTATGGCTACACCTTC. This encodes CASSPAASGYGYTF.

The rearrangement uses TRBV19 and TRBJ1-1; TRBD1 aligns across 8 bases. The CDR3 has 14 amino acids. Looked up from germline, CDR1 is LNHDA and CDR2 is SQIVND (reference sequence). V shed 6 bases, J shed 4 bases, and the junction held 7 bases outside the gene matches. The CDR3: CASSDRGTGTEAFF. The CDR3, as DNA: TGTGCCAGTAGCGACAGGGGAACGGGCACTGAAGCTTTCTTT.

DNA for the CDR3: TGTGCCAGCAGTTTAATGGCAGGGACAAATCAGCCCCAGCATTTT. Amino acid sequence: CASSLMAGTNQPQHF. The V call is TRBV28, the J call TRBJ1-5; a possible D gene is TRBD1 (6 bases). With 2 bases removed from V and 4 bases from J, the gap between germline ends came to 12 bases. CDR3 size: 15 residues. Germline CDR1 MDHEN, CDR2 SYDVKM.

This CDR3 is CASSISSKSHYGYTF. The CDR3 DNA reads as TGTGCCAGTAGTATCAGCAGCAAATCCCACTATGGCTACACCTTC. The rearrangement links TRBV19 to TRBJ1-2, with no clear D. Trimming pared 3 bases from V and 3 bases from J, leaving 14 bases between. This CDR3 has 15 residues. Germline V gives CDR1 LNHDA, CDR2 SQIVND (reference sequence).

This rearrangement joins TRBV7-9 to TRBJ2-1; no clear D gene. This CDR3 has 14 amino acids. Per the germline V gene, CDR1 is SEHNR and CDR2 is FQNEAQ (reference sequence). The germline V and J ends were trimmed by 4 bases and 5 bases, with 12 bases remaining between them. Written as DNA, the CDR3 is TGTGCCAGCAGCTCGTACCGTTCAGACAATGAGCAGTTCTTC. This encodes CASSSYRSDNEQFF. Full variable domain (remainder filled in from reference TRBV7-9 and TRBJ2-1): DTGVSQNPRHKITKRGQNVTFRCDPISEHNRLYWYRQTLGQGPEFLTYFQNEAQLEKSRLLSDRFSAERPKGSFSTLEIQRTEQGDSAMYLCASSSYRSDNEQFFGPGTRLTVL.

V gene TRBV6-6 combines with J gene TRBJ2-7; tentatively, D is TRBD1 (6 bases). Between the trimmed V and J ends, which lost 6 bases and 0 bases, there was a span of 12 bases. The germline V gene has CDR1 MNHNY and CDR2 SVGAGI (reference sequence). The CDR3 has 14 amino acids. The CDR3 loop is CASSREGVSYEQYF. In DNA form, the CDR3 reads TGTGCCAGCAGCAGAGAGGGGGTCTCCTACGAGCAGTACTTC.

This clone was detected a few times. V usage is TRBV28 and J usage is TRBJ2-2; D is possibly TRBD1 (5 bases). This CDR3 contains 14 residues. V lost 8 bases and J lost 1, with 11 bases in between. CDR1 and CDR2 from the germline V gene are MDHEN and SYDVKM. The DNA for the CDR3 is TGTGCCAGCCACGCAGGGTTGAACACCGGGGAGCTGTTTTTT. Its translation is CASHAGLNTGELFF. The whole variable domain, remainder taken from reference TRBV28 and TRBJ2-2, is DVKVTQSSRYLVKRTGEKVFLECVQDMDHENMFWYRQDPGLGLRLIYFSYDVKMKEKGDIPEGYSVSREKKERFSLILESASTNQTSMYLCASHAGLNTGELFFGEGSRLTVL.